Listed below are T cell receptor beta chains from one sample, sequenced in a study of blood T cell repertoires in COVID-19. This table comes from immunoSEQ multiplex PCR, and its TCRdb copy is limited to in-frame clones, with some not included. The sample consists of around 140,000 clones, just under 85% of them appearing once. The specimen was PBMCs or T cells enriched from blood (not recorded which). The receptors were sampled from a woman in her forties or fifties with acute COVID-19. Each CDR3 is given with its conserved first and last residue. The D gene is left open where the match is weak. The size field is filled for only some rows; it gives once, few, many or a size class.

>TRBV5-1|-|-|TRBJ2-1
TGCGCCAGCAGCTCCAGCGGAAGCTCCTACAATGAGCAGTTCTTC
CASSSSGSSYNEQFF
>TRBV2|-|-|TRBJ1-5
TGTGCCAGCAGTGCCCTCTACGGCAATCAGCCCCAGCATTTT
CASSALYGNQPQHF
>TRBV7-9|-|-|TRBJ2-3
TGTGCCAGCAGCTTAATGGAGCACACAGATACGCAGTATTTT
CASSLMEHTDTQYF
>TRBV5-1|TRBD2|-|TRBJ2-5
TGCGCCAGCAGCTTGTTGGCGACTAGCGGGACTCTAGGGGCATCTCACCAAGAGACCCAGTACTTC
CASSLLATSGTLGASHQETQYF
>TRBV6-5|TRBD1|-|TRBJ2-7
TGTGCCAGCAGAATAAAACAGGGGGGCGAGCAGTACTTC
CASRIKQGGEQYF
>TRBV2|-|-|TRBJ2-3
TGTGCCAGCAGTGCCCCAGAAGGGAGGACCCAGACGCCTAGCACAGATACGCAGTATTTT
CASSAPEGRTQTPSTDTQYF
>TRBV5-8|-|-|TRBJ2-2
TGTGCCAGCAGCCGGAGGGCCGGGGAGCTGTTTTTT
CASSRRAGELFF
>TRBV27|TRBD2|-|TRBJ2-7
TGTGCCACCATGGGGACTAGCGGGAGGGACCCCTACGAGCAGTACTTC
CATMGTSGRDPYEQYF
>TRBV7-3|TRBD1|-|TRBJ1-1
TGTGCCAGCAGCTTAACAGGGGGCGAGAACACTGAAGCTTTCTTT
CASSLTGGENTEAFF
>TRBV7-2|TRBD1|-|TRBJ1-5
TGTGCCAGCAGCTTGGCGGGGACAGGAGCGATTAATCAGCCCCAGCATTTT
CASSLAGTGAINQPQHF
>TRBV7-2|-|-|TRBJ2-7
TGTGCCAGCAGCGAACGGGACATCTACTACGAGCAGTACTTC
CASSERDIYYEQYF
>TRBV3-1/TRBV3-2|-|-|TRBJ2-2
TGTGCCAGCAGCCAAGGGCCCTACCCACGGGAGGAGCTGTTTTTT
CASSQGPYPREELFF
>TRBV14|-|-|TRBJ1-2
TGTGCCAGCAGCCAAGAGTCGGGTGGAGCTAGTGACTACACCTTC
CASSQESGGASDYTF
>TRBV18|-|-|TRBJ1-1
TGTGCCAGCTCACCAGCGGCTAGGAACACTGAAGCTTTCTTT
CASSPAARNTEAFF
>TRBV5-1|-|-|TRBJ1-1
TGCGCCAGCAGCTTGACCGGGTCAGAGGGAATCGTTACTGAAGCTTTCTTT
CASSLTGSEGIVTEAFF
>TRBV2|TRBD1|-|TRBJ1-2
TGTGCCAGTTCAGGGACAGGGGGCCCTTATGGCTACACCTTC
CASSGTGGPYGYTF
>TRBV6-1|-|-|TRBJ2-1
TGTGCCAGCAGTGAAGAAGTGGCGGCAGACCTATACAATGAGCAGTTCTTC
CASSEEVAADLYNEQFF
>TRBV5-4|TRBD1|-|TRBJ1-1
TGTGCCAGCAGCTTGGAAACAGGGGTGAACACTGAAGCTTTCTTT
CASSLETGVNTEAFF
>TRBV24-1|-|-|TRBJ2-5
TGTGCCACCCAGCCTGGGGCTAGTGGAGGGGAGACCCAGTACTTC
CATQPGASGGETQYF
>TRBV19|TRBD2|-|TRBJ2-1
TGTGCCAGTAGTGGCTCGGGACTAGCAGACAATGAGCAGTTCTTC
CASSGSGLADNEQFF
>TRBV24-1|TRBD1|-|TRBJ2-1
TGTGCCACCAGTCGACAGGGGGGCAACAATGAGCAGTTCTTC
CATSRQGGNNEQFF
>TRBV6-5|TRBD2|once|TRBJ2-1
TGTGCCAGCAGTTGGACTAGCGGGGTGGACAATGAGCAGTTCTTC
CASSWTSGVDNEQFF
>TRBV11-2|-|-|TRBJ1-5
TGTGCCAGCAGCCCCGGCGGACAGCCTCCAACTTTT
CASSPGGQPPTF
>TRBV9|-|-|TRBJ1-1
TGTGCCAGCAGCGTAGGAGTCGGACAAGTGATCGAAGCTTTCTTT
CASSVGVGQVIEAFF
>TRBV5-4|TRBD2|-|TRBJ2-1
TGTGCCAGCAGCACCAACGCGGGGGTCAATGAGCAGTTCTTC
CASSTNAGVNEQFF
>TRBV5-1|-|-|TRBJ2-2
TGCGCCAGCAGCTTGGTAGGAGCGATCGGCCGGGGAGCTGTTTTT
CASSLVGAIGRGAVF
>TRBV4-1|-|-|TRBJ2-6
TGCGCCAGCAGCCAAGACAACTCTGGGGCCAACGTCCTGACTTTC
CASSQDNSGANVLTF
>TRBV7-3|-|once|TRBJ2-5
TGTGCCAGCAGCACCGTCCCGGGAGTCCCAGAGACCCAGTACTTC
CASSTVPGVPETQYF
>TRBV12-5|TRBD1|-|TRBJ1-5
TGTGCTAGTGGCCTAAGGGACAGGGGCTCAGGCAATCAGCCCCAGCATTTT
CASGLRDRGSGNQPQHF
>TRBV9|-|-|TRBJ1-2
TGTGCCAGCAGCGCGGACACGAACTATGGCTACACCTTC
CASSADTNYGYTF
>TRBV28|TRBD2|-|TRBJ2-1
TGTGCCAGCAGGAAGGGTAGGAGCGGGAGGGCCCTTGTTTCCAATGAGCAGTTCTTC
CASRKGRSGRALVSNEQFF
>TRBV14|-|-|TRBJ1-2
TGTGCCAGCAGCCCCGGGATGAACTATGGCTACACCTTC
CASSPGMNYGYTF
>TRBV30|TRBD1|-|TRBJ1-6
TGTGCCTGGAGTACAGGGGCTGATTCACCCCTCCACTTT
CAWSTGADSPLHF
>TRBV7-3|-|-|TRBJ2-2
TGTGCCAGCAGCTTAACGTCCTCCCGGGGCACCGGGGAGCTGTTTTTT
CASSLTSSRGTGELFF
>TRBV19|-|few|TRBJ1-1
TGTGCCAGTAGCAGGACACCAAAAAGGGGTGCCACTGAAGCTTTCTTT
CASSRTPKRGATEAFF
>TRBV24-1|TRBD1|-|TRBJ2-1
TGTGCCACCAGTGATCCTGGACAGGGGGCTGTAAATGAGCAGTTCTTC
CATSDPGQGAVNEQFF
>TRBV18|TRBD2|few|TRBJ2-1
TGTGCCAGCTCACCATTAGTAGCGGCGGGAGATGAGCAGTTCTTC
CASSPLVAAGDEQFF
>TRBV7-9|TRBD1|-|TRBJ2-2
TGTGCCAGCAGCACCCGTACAGGGGTCGGGGAGCTGTTTTTT
CASSTRTGVGELFF
>TRBV5-4|-|-|TRBJ2-3
TGTGCCAGCAGCTTAACACTAGCAGCAGATACGCAGTATTTT
CASSLTLAADTQYF
>TRBV6-2/TRBV6-3|TRBD2|-|TRBJ2-7
TGTGCCAGCAGTTATGCGGGGGCTGGACTAGCGGGAGCGAGAGGATCCTACGAGCAGTACTTC
CASSYAGAGLAGARGSYEQYF
>TRBV7-9|-|-|TRBJ1-2
TGTGCCAGCGGCAATCCGGGACTCTCCGACTATGGCTACACCTTC
CASGNPGLSDYGYTF
>TRBV27|TRBD1|-|TRBJ2-7
TGTGCCAGCAGTTTGGGACAGGGGACCTACGAGCAGTACTTC
CASSLGQGTYEQYF
>TRBV21-1|-|-|TRBJ1-5
TGTGCCAGCAGCAAATTAATAACAGGGGGCCGGCAGCCCCAGCATTTT
CASSKLITGGRQPQHF
>TRBV11-2|TRBD1|-|TRBJ1-2
TGTGCCAGCAGCCCCGGGACAGAATATGGCTACACCTTC
CASSPGTEYGYTF
>TRBV3-1/TRBV3-2|TRBD2|-|TRBJ2-1
TGTGCCAGCAGCCAACAGTCCCTAGCGGGAACGGGAGGGTTCTTC
CASSQQSLAGTGGFF
>TRBV29-1|TRBD1|-|TRBJ2-3
TGCAGCGTTTCAGACAGGGCCCTCACAGATACGCAGTATTTT
CSVSDRALTDTQYF
>TRBV5-1|TRBD1|-|TRBJ1-2
TGCGCCAGCAGCTTGCCCCGGACAGGGGGTAACTATGGCTACACCTTC
CASSLPRTGGNYGYTF
>TRBV5-6|TRBD1|-|TRBJ2-2
TGTGCCAGCAGCTTAACGACAGGGGTTATCGGGGAGCTGTTTTTT
CASSLTTGVIGELFF
>TRBV3-1/TRBV3-2|TRBD2|-|TRBJ2-1
TGTGCCAGCAGCCAAGAGGCCCCGGGACTAGCGGGGTTAGGGGGTGAGCAGTTCTTC
CASSQEAPGLAGLGGEQFF
>TRBV12-3/TRBV12-4|-|-|TRBJ1-3
TGTGCCAGCAACAGGGATTCTGGAAACACCATATATTTT
CASNRDSGNTIYF
>TRBV5-1|-|-|TRBJ2-3
TGCGCCAGCAGCTTGCGCACCGGGAGCACAGATACGCAGTATTTT
CASSLRTGSTDTQYF